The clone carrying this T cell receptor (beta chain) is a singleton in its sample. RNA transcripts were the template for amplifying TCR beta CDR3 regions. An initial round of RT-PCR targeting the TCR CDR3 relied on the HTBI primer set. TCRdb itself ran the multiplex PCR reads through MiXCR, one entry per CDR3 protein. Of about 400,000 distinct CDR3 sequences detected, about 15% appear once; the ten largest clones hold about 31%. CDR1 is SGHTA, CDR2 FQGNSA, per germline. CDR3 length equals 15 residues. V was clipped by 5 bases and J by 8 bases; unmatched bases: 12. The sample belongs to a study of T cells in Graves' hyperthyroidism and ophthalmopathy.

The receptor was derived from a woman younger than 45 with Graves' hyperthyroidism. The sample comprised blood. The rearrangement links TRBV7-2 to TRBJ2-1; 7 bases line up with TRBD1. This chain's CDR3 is CASSNHYRGVYEQFF. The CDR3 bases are TGTGCCAGCAGCAACCATTACAGGGGAGTCTATGAGCAGTTCTTC.